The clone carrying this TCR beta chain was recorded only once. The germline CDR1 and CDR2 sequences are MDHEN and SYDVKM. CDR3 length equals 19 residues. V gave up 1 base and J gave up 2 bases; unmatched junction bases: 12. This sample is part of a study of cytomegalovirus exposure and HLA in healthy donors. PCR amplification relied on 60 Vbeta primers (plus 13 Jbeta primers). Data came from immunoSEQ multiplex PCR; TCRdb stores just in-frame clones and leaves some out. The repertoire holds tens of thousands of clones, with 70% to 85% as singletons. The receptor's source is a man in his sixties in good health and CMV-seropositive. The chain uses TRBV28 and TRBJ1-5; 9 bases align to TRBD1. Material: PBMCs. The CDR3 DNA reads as TGTGCCAGCAGTTTATCACTGGGGACAGGGAGGGTCGGCAATCAGCCCCAGCATTTT. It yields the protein CASSLSLGTGRVGNQPQHF.